One and the same sample provided the 6 T cell receptor beta chains below, sequenced in a study of T cell repertoires in cytomegalovirus infection. TCRdb analysed the reads with MiXCR anew, one entry per CDR3 protein. The sample consists of about 340,000 distinct CDR3 sequences, almost 30% of them appearing once. Their antigens are not known. The sample here was cultured PBMCs, taken from culture after CMV antigen stimulation. The source is a human donor in good health (CMV status not recorded). Some clones in this sample may be carry-over from other donors' samples.

This clonotype turned up a few times. V usage is TRBV11-3 and J usage is TRBJ2-1, with TRBD2 matching over 9 bases. Germline V gene sequence: CDR1 SGHNT, CDR2 YENEEA. The CDR3 runs 18 residues. V shed 3 bases, J shed 0 bases, and the junction held 9 bases outside the gene matches. The CDR3 spells CASSFKRGAWSSYNEQFF. The CDR3 coding sequence is TGTGCCAGCAGCTTCAAGCGGGGGGCTTGGAGCTCCTACAATGAGCAGTTCTTC.

This clonotype showed up just a few times. The genes are TRBV19 and TRBJ1-5; D might be TRBD1 (5 bases). Germline V CDR1 and CDR2: LNHDA, SQIVND (reference sequence). Trimming cost V 7 bases and J 7 bases, with 20 bases left between them. The CDR3 totals 15 residues. The CDR3 DNA follows: TGTGCCAGTACCCGAACCCGGGAAAGGGGCCAGCCCCAGCATTTT. Its protein product is CASTRTRERGQPQHF.

The J gene is TRBJ1-2, the V gene TRBV11-2; D call uncertain. V lost 5 bases to trimming and J lost 7 bases, with 11 bases between them. The CDR3 is made up of 12 amino acids. Germline values: CDR1 SGHAT, CDR2 FQNNGV. This CDR3 is CASSALEGGYTF. The CDR3 nucleotides read TGTGCCAGCAGCGCTCTAGAGGGTGGCTACACCTTC. Based on the CDR3 plus reference TRBV11-2 and TRBJ1-2, the full variable domain is EAGVAQSPRYKIIEKRQSVAFWCNPISGHATLYWYQQILGQGPKLLIQFQNNGVVDDSQLPKDRFSAERLKGVDSTLKIQPAKLEDSAVYLCASSALEGGYTFGSGTRLTVV.

This clonotype was detected a few times. The chain has TRBV10-3 and TRBJ2-5; the D gene is possibly TRBD2 (7 bases). V shed 8 bases and J shed 3 bases, with 13 bases lying between them. Germline-derived CDR1 and CDR2 are ENHRY and SYGVKD. The CDR3 loop spans 13 amino acids. CDR3 nucleotides: TGTGCCATCCGTAGGGGGGGGGAAGAGACCCAGTACTTC. It yields the protein CAIRRGGEETQYF.

Only a few counts were recorded for this clonotype. The CDR3 DNA sequence: TGTGCCAGCAGGATAGGTCTAGCGAGCGGTTACAATGAGCAGTTCTTC. It yields the protein CASRIGLASGYNEQFF. The J gene is TRBJ2-1, the V gene TRBV27, with a possible D match to TRBD2 (6 bases). Germline values: CDR1 MNHEY, CDR2 SMNVEV (reference sequence). Trimming shortened V by 6 bases and J by 4 bases, and 19 bases separated the two germline ends. The CDR3 loop spans 16 amino acids.

This clonotype was recorded a few times. DNA for the CDR3: TGTGCCAGTACTTTAAGGACAGGGGAGATTCAGCCCCAGCATTTT. This translates into CASTLRTGEIQPQHF. V usage is TRBV19 and J usage is TRBJ1-5, with 9 bases that match TRBD1. CDR1 is LNHDA and CDR2 is SQIVND in the germline V gene (reference sequence). This CDR3 is 15 amino acids long. V gave up 7 bases and J gave up 6 bases; unmatched junction bases: 10.